Listed below are T cell receptor beta chains from one sample, sequenced in a study of T cell clones after liver transplantation. Sequencing was performed with immunoSEQ multiplex PCR; in TCRdb, only in-frame clones are kept and a portion is missing. The sample has tens of thousands of clones; about 64% are singletons. The input for sequencing was CD4+ T cells from blood, taken before liver transplant. Every receptor here comes from a human donor who received a liver transplant. CDR3s leave out the opening cysteine and the closing phenylalanine or tryptophan.

TRBV28	TRBJ2-7	14	ASSLSGLTDDYEQY
TRBV19	TRBJ1-3	12	ASSAGDSGNTIY
TRBV2	TRBJ1-1	12	ASSENSRNTEAF
TRBV30	TRBJ1-2	15	AWSVRSTGAITYGYT
TRBV7-9	TRBJ2-2	13	ASSPQGTNTGELF
TRBV5-1	TRBJ1-2	13	ASSPGQSADYGYT
TRBV7-9	TRBJ1-2	10	ASSPDRAGYT
TRBV6-1	TRBJ2-2	13	AAFGTGYNTGELF
TRBV14	TRBJ1-3	16	ASRRQGAVSVSGNTIY
TRBV5-1	TRBJ1-3	14	ASSYGQGSGGHTIY
TRBV18	TRBJ2-5	10	ASSPFGETQY
TRBV28	TRBJ1-1	15	ASSLVGVQGYDTEAF
TRBV27	TRBJ1-2	11	ASSHRKGVGYT
TRBV5-4	TRBJ2-7	13	ASSFSDTRRGEQY
TRBV9	TRBJ2-1	15	ASSVGPRGGSYNEQF
TRBV7-8	TRBJ2-1	16	ASSLASIAGGLINEQF
TRBV19	TRBJ1-5	14	ASSPQGQGFGQPQH
TRBV29-1	TRBJ2-7	9	SVEDRGEQY
TRBV7-6	TRBJ2-2	15	ASSLVRRGPNTGELF
TRBV9	TRBJ1-4	12	ASSEGQENEKLF
TRBV6-1	TRBJ2-3	12	ASSEKGWGDTQY
TRBV28	TRBJ2-3	15	ASSQTSGGPSTDTQY
TRBV9	TRBJ2-3	13	ASSVATGSTDTQY
TRBV6-6	TRBJ1-5	12	ASSPGQGNQPQH
TRBV9	TRBJ2-3	11	ASSMTGTDTQY
TRBV2	TRBJ1-1	11	ASSTFMNTEAF
TRBV29-1	TRBJ2-2	12	SAGQGAGGGELF
TRBV27	TRBJ1-6	14	ASSLSGDGRNSPLH
TRBV5-1	TRBJ1-5	16	ASSSGEGGTYSNQPQH
TRBV11-1	TRBJ1-1	14	ASSLSGHLMNTEAF
TRBV7-2	TRBJ2-5	14	ASSLSRGRGHETQY
TRBV6-5	TRBJ2-1	13	ASRGGTSGYSEQF
TRBV6-5	TRBJ2-7	12	ATGRVSSSYEQY
TRBV28	TRBJ1-2	11	ASSSPGHRTGT
TRBV5-1	TRBJ2-7	12	ASSPVRQGNEQY
TRBV7-3	TRBJ2-1	12	ASSSSGGANEQF
TRBV7-9	TRBJ1-4	15	ASSQFKYNRPNEKLF
TRBV10-3	TRBJ1-2	12	AIAGGNNYVGYT
TRBV18	TRBJ1-5	11	ASSPFSDGSAH
TRBV19	TRBJ2-1	14	ASSPLGTGSYNEQF
TRBV28	TRBJ2-7	12	ASSFPDRAKIRD
TRBV6-5	TRBJ1-4	13	ASSSGTATNEKLF
TRBV27	TRBJ1-6	17	ASSIRGTGGVYGNSPLH
TRBV19	TRBJ2-7	11	ASSTRQGYEQY
TRBV4-1	TRBJ2-2	14	ASSHPGQGRAGELF
TRBV9	TRBJ2-1	12	ASSVQGTNNEQF
TRBV11-2	TRBJ1-5	12	ASSLVGGDQPQH
TRBV28	TRBJ2-2	11	ASSLEGIGELF